A single sample gave rise to the 6 T cell receptor beta chains below, sequenced in a study of blood T cell repertoires in COVID-19. Assay used: immunoSEQ multiplex PCR; TCRdb lists only in-frame clones, some missing. The sample records 150,000 to 200,000 clones, around nine tenths being singletons. The source material was peripheral blood. The receptors derive from a man between 65 and 85 years old with acute or convalescent COVID-19.

The chain has TRBV6-5 and TRBJ2-6, with 9 nucleotides matching TRBD1. Germline V gives CDR1 MNHEY, CDR2 SVGAGI. V lost 6 bases, J lost 1 base, and 1 base stayed unmatched. This CDR3 comprises 15 residues. The DNA for the CDR3 is TGTGCCAGCAGAGACAGGGGGTCTGGGGCCAACGTCCTGACTTTC. Protein product: CASRDRGSGANVLTF.

The gene calls are TRBV6-5 and TRBJ2-1; 7 bases fit TRBD2. V shed 0 bases, J shed 6 bases, and the junction held 5 bases outside the gene matches. Germline assignment: CDR1 MNHEY and CDR2 SVGAGI. The CDR3 spans 15 residues. CDR3 amino acids: CASSYSKAGVNEQFF. CDR3 in DNA: TGTGCCAGCAGTTACTCGAAGGCGGGGGTCAATGAGCAGTTCTTC.

The chain is built from TRBV27 and TRBJ2-1; a weak D match, TRBD1 (6 bases). Trimming left V 6 bases short and J 2 bases short, with 11 bases between. Germline V lookup: CDR1 MNHEY, CDR2 SMNVEV (reference sequence). This CDR3 has 14 residues. The CDR3 protein is CASRYTGPYNEQFF. In DNA form, the CDR3 reads TGTGCCAGCAGATATACAGGGCCCTACAATGAGCAGTTCTTC.

The chain recombines TRBV6-5 with TRBJ2-2, with D possibly being TRBD1 (5 bases). The CDR3 has 14 amino acids. Trimming left V 5 bases short and J 3 bases short, with 10 bases between. Germline CDR1 and CDR2: MNHEY and SVGAGI. CDR3 DNA sequence: TGTGCCAGCAGTCTCAGGGCGCACACCGGGGAGCTGTTTTTT. This gives the protein CASSLRAHTGELFF.

The chain carries TRBV6-6 and TRBJ1-2; D not certain. The CDR3 covers 12 residues. Germline V lookup: CDR1 MNHNY, CDR2 SVGAGI (reference sequence). V was trimmed by 4 bases and J by 5 bases, leaving 8 bases between them. CDR3 region: CASSSTDYGYTF. Here the CDR3 DNA reads TGTGCCAGCAGTTCCACAGATTATGGCTACACCTTC.

The rearrangement links TRBV7-2 to TRBJ2-1; 8 positions match TRBD1. Trimming took 5 bases from V and 6 from J; bases not matched to a gene: 3. The CDR3 spans 13 residues. Germline loops: CDR1 SGHTA, CDR2 FQGNSA. CDR3 amino acids: CASSQTGVNEQFF. The CDR3 DNA is TGTGCCAGCAGCCAGACAGGGGTCAATGAGCAGTTCTTC. The full variable domain, completed using reference TRBV7-2 and TRBJ2-1, is GAGVSQSPSNKVTEKGKDVELRCDPISGHTALYWYRQSLGQGLEFLIYFQGNSAPDKSGLPSDRFSAERTGGSVSTLTIQRTQQEDSAVYLCASSQTGVNEQFFGPGTRLTVL.